Listed below are T cell receptor beta chains from one sample, sequenced in a study of blood T cell repertoires in COVID-19. Here immunoSEQ multiplex PCR was the method, and the copy in TCRdb shows in-frame clones only, minus some. The sample consists of around 110,000 clones, roughly 83% of them appearing once. The sequenced material came from peripheral blood. These receptors came from a man aged 25-40 years with acute or convalescent COVID-19. The CDR3 runs from the conserved cysteine through the conserved F or W. D genes are given only for firm matches. The listing skips clone size in some rows; elsewhere it reads once, few, many or a size class.

j_call: TRBJ1-1; clone_size: .; v_call: TRBV30; d_call: .; cdr3_length: 14; cdr3_nt: TGTGCCTGGAGTGTACTAAGGGGTTACACTGAAGCTTTCTTT; cdr3_aa: CAWSVLRGYTEAFF
j_call: TRBJ1-1; clone_size: few; v_call: TRBV6-5; d_call: TRBD1; cdr3_length: 14; cdr3_nt: TGTGCCAGCACCCCCAGGGGGAGGAACACTGAAGCTTTCTTT; cdr3_aa: CASTPRGRNTEAFF
j_call: TRBJ2-5; clone_size: .; v_call: TRBV7-3; d_call: TRBD2; cdr3_length: 15; cdr3_nt: TGTGCCAGCAGCTCAATGGGACTAGCGGAAGAGACCCAGTACTTC; cdr3_aa: CASSSMGLAEETQYF
j_call: TRBJ2-3; clone_size: .; v_call: TRBV5-1; d_call: TRBD2; cdr3_length: 16; cdr3_nt: TGCGCCAGCAGTAACGACCGGGAGGGCCGGGCAGATACGCAGTATTTT; cdr3_aa: CASSNDREGRADTQYF
j_call: TRBJ1-2; clone_size: .; v_call: TRBV19; d_call: TRBD1; cdr3_length: 15; cdr3_nt: TGTGCCAGTACCTCCCAAACTGGGACAGTGTATGGCTACACCTTC; cdr3_aa: CASTSQTGTVYGYTF
j_call: TRBJ2-7; clone_size: once; v_call: TRBV27; d_call: TRBD1; cdr3_length: 14; cdr3_nt: TGTGCCAGCAGTTTCCGACAGGGGGGCTACGAGCAGTACTTC; cdr3_aa: CASSFRQGGYEQYF
j_call: TRBJ1-3; clone_size: .; v_call: TRBV30; d_call: .; cdr3_length: 15; cdr3_nt: TGTGCCTGGAGTGCAGACAGTGACTCTGGAAACACCATATATTTT; cdr3_aa: CAWSADSDSGNTIYF
j_call: TRBJ1-6; clone_size: .; v_call: TRBV6-5; d_call: TRBD1; cdr3_length: 16; cdr3_nt: TGTGCCAGCAGTTACGGGACAGCCCTCTATAATTCACCCCTCCACTTT; cdr3_aa: CASSYGTALYNSPLHF
j_call: TRBJ2-3; clone_size: few; v_call: TRBV2; d_call: TRBD2; cdr3_length: 15; cdr3_nt: TGTGCCAGCAGTGAAAAAGCGGGGGGCACAGATACGCAGTATTTT; cdr3_aa: CASSEKAGGTDTQYF
j_call: TRBJ1-5; clone_size: .; v_call: TRBV12-5; d_call: .; cdr3_length: 15; cdr3_nt: TGTGCTAGTGGTTTGTCTTTTCAGGGTAAGCAGCCCCAGCATTTT; cdr3_aa: CASGLSFQGKQPQHF
j_call: TRBJ2-1; clone_size: .; v_call: TRBV18; d_call: TRBD1; cdr3_length: 14; cdr3_nt: TGTGCCAGCTCAAAATTGCTCCGACAGGGGTACGGGTTCTTC; cdr3_aa: CASSKLLRQGYGFF
j_call: TRBJ1-1; clone_size: .; v_call: TRBV12-3/TRBV12-4; d_call: .; cdr3_length: 12; cdr3_nt: TGTGCCAGCAGCCTCCAGGGCTTTGAAGCTTTCTTT; cdr3_aa: CASSLQGFEAFF
j_call: TRBJ1-3; clone_size: .; v_call: TRBV13; d_call: .; cdr3_length: 16; cdr3_nt: TGTGCCAGCAGCTCCGGAAGTAGCCAGTCTGGAAACACCATATATTTT; cdr3_aa: CASSSGSSQSGNTIYF
j_call: TRBJ1-1; clone_size: .; v_call: TRBV11-1; d_call: .; cdr3_length: 14; cdr3_nt: TGTGCCAGCAGCTCCAGGATCGACAACACTGAAGCTTTCTTT; cdr3_aa: CASSSRIDNTEAFF
j_call: TRBJ2-1; clone_size: .; v_call: TRBV20-1; d_call: TRBD2; cdr3_length: 15; cdr3_nt: TGCAGTGCTAGTCTAGCGGGAGGGTCCTACAATGAGCAGTTCTTC; cdr3_aa: CSASLAGGSYNEQFF
j_call: TRBJ2-3; clone_size: once; v_call: TRBV4-1; d_call: .; cdr3_length: 16; cdr3_nt: TGCGCCAGCAGCCAAGTGAGTCGAGTAGGAGCAGATACGCAGTATTTT; cdr3_aa: CASSQVSRVGADTQYF
j_call: TRBJ1-1; clone_size: .; v_call: TRBV11-1; d_call: .; cdr3_length: 10; cdr3_nt: TGTGCCAGCAGCTTAACCGGGGATCTGTTT; cdr3_aa: CASSLTGDLF
j_call: TRBJ1-4; clone_size: .; v_call: TRBV14; d_call: .; cdr3_length: 14; cdr3_nt: TGTGCCAGCAGCCAAGAAGGACATTTTGGAAAACTGTTTTTT; cdr3_aa: CASSQEGHFGKLFF
j_call: TRBJ2-5; clone_size: .; v_call: TRBV7-3; d_call: .; cdr3_length: 13; cdr3_nt: TGTGCCAGCAGCCGGGGAGCCCAAGAGACCCAGTACTTC; cdr3_aa: CASSRGAQETQYF
j_call: TRBJ2-3; clone_size: .; v_call: TRBV4-2; d_call: TRBD2; cdr3_length: 19; cdr3_nt: TGTGCCAGCAGCCAAGAAGCCCCGACGGCTAGCGGAAGCACAGATACGCAGTATTTT; cdr3_aa: CASSQEAPTASGSTDTQYF
j_call: TRBJ2-4; clone_size: .; v_call: TRBV2; d_call: TRBD2; cdr3_length: 16; cdr3_nt: TGTGCCAGCAGTGATGAAGCGGGAAGGGGCAAAAACATTCAGTACTTC; cdr3_aa: CASSDEAGRGKNIQYF
j_call: TRBJ1-5; clone_size: .; v_call: TRBV6-5; d_call: .; cdr3_length: 14; cdr3_nt: TGTGCCAGCAGTTTACTGCAGGGCAATCAGCCCCAGCATTTT; cdr3_aa: CASSLLQGNQPQHF
j_call: TRBJ1-1; clone_size: once; v_call: TRBV2; d_call: .; cdr3_length: 13; cdr3_nt: TGTGCCAGTGGCGGGCAGACGAACACTGAAGCTTTCTTT; cdr3_aa: CASGGQTNTEAFF
j_call: TRBJ1-1; clone_size: .; v_call: TRBV6-5; d_call: .; cdr3_length: 14; cdr3_nt: TGTGCCAGCAGTCCCCGGACAGAAAACACTGAAGCTTTCTTT; cdr3_aa: CASSPRTENTEAFF
j_call: TRBJ1-6; clone_size: .; v_call: TRBV5-1; d_call: .; cdr3_length: 15; cdr3_nt: TGCGCCAGCAGCTTGGTGGCGGGGAATAATTCACCCCTCCACTTT; cdr3_aa: CASSLVAGNNSPLHF
j_call: TRBJ2-3; clone_size: .; v_call: TRBV5-1; d_call: .; cdr3_length: 13; cdr3_nt: TGCGCCAGCAGCGCCGCTATCACAGATACGCAGTATTTT; cdr3_aa: CASSAAITDTQYF
j_call: TRBJ1-1; clone_size: many; v_call: TRBV29-1; d_call: .; cdr3_length: 12; cdr3_nt: TGCAGCGTTGGGACACCGAACACTGAAGCTTTCTTT; cdr3_aa: CSVGTPNTEAFF
j_call: TRBJ2-7; clone_size: .; v_call: TRBV18; d_call: TRBD2; cdr3_length: 16; cdr3_nt: TGTGCCAGCTCACCACCGGTCGGGGGGGGCACCTACGAGCAGTACTTC; cdr3_aa: CASSPPVGGGTYEQYF
j_call: TRBJ2-5; clone_size: once; v_call: TRBV27; d_call: .; cdr3_length: 14; cdr3_nt: TGTGCCAGCAGTCCAAGGTGGGAGGTTGAGACCCAGTACTTC; cdr3_aa: CASSPRWEVETQYF
j_call: TRBJ2-2; clone_size: .; v_call: TRBV27; d_call: TRBD1; cdr3_length: 16; cdr3_nt: TGTGCCAGCAGCAAGGGACAGCTCTATTCCCCCGGGGAGCTGTTTTTT; cdr3_aa: CASSKGQLYSPGELFF
j_call: TRBJ1-2; clone_size: once; v_call: TRBV30; d_call: .; cdr3_length: 15; cdr3_nt: TGTGCCTGGAGTGGAGTGCGGACTGACCTCTATGGCTACACCTTC; cdr3_aa: CAWSGVRTDLYGYTF
j_call: TRBJ1-3; clone_size: .; v_call: TRBV5-1; d_call: TRBD1; cdr3_length: 16; cdr3_nt: TGCGCCAGCAGCTTCCAGGGGGCCTTCTCTGGAAACACCATATATTTT; cdr3_aa: CASSFQGAFSGNTIYF
j_call: TRBJ1-1; clone_size: .; v_call: TRBV4-3; d_call: .; cdr3_length: 15; cdr3_nt: TGCGCCAGCAGCCAAGGAGTGTTCAGGGAGGCTGAAGCTTTCTTT; cdr3_aa: CASSQGVFREAEAFF
j_call: TRBJ1-5; clone_size: .; v_call: TRBV19; d_call: TRBD1; cdr3_length: 15; cdr3_nt: TGTGCCAGTAGAGTTGGGACAGGGAGCAATCAGCCCCAGCATTTT; cdr3_aa: CASRVGTGSNQPQHF
j_call: TRBJ2-3; clone_size: .; v_call: TRBV29-1; d_call: TRBD2; cdr3_length: 16; cdr3_nt: TGCAGCGTCAGGACTAGCGGGGCGAATAGGGCAGATACGCAGTATTTT; cdr3_aa: CSVRTSGANRADTQYF
j_call: TRBJ1-1; clone_size: .; v_call: TRBV25-1; d_call: TRBD1; cdr3_length: 14; cdr3_nt: TGTGCCAGCAGTGGGGGGTCAGGGGGGTCTGAAGCTTTCTTT; cdr3_aa: CASSGGSGGSEAFF
j_call: TRBJ1-2; clone_size: .; v_call: TRBV29-1; d_call: .; cdr3_length: 17; cdr3_nt: TGCAGCGTTGAAGGCCTCCTGTGGACAGACCAAAACTATGGCTACACCTTC; cdr3_aa: CSVEGLLWTDQNYGYTF
j_call: TRBJ1-1; clone_size: .; v_call: TRBV27; d_call: .; cdr3_length: 13; cdr3_nt: TGTGCCAGCAACGGATTCGACAGCAATGAAGCTTTCTTT; cdr3_aa: CASNGFDSNEAFF
j_call: TRBJ1-5; clone_size: .; v_call: TRBV12-3/TRBV12-4; d_call: .; cdr3_length: 13; cdr3_nt: TGTGCCAGCAGACCAGGGAGCAATCAGCCCCAGCATTTT; cdr3_aa: CASRPGSNQPQHF
j_call: TRBJ1-1; clone_size: .; v_call: TRBV30; d_call: .; cdr3_length: 12; cdr3_nt: TGTGCCTGGTCGGGTGGCGACACTGAAGCTTTCTTT; cdr3_aa: CAWSGGDTEAFF
j_call: TRBJ1-2; clone_size: .; v_call: TRBV19; d_call: .; cdr3_length: 13; cdr3_nt: TGTGCCAGTACCCTAACAGTGGGCTATGGCTACACCTTC; cdr3_aa: CASTLTVGYGYTF
j_call: TRBJ2-1; clone_size: .; v_call: TRBV15; d_call: TRBD2; cdr3_length: 15; cdr3_nt: TGTGCCACCAGCAGACAAAGCGGGGGCTACAATGAGCAGTTCTTC; cdr3_aa: CATSRQSGGYNEQFF
j_call: TRBJ2-1; clone_size: once; v_call: TRBV9; d_call: TRBD2; cdr3_length: 16; cdr3_nt: TGTGCCAGCAGCGTAGCCAAAACAATGGGGGGGAATGAGCAGTTCTTC; cdr3_aa: CASSVAKTMGGNEQFF
j_call: TRBJ2-1; clone_size: .; v_call: TRBV4-3; d_call: .; cdr3_length: 14; cdr3_nt: TGCGCCAGCAGCCAAGAGGAGACCCCTGATGAGCAGTTCTTC; cdr3_aa: CASSQEETPDEQFF
j_call: TRBJ1-4; clone_size: .; v_call: TRBV5-4; d_call: TRBD1; cdr3_length: 15; cdr3_nt: TGTGCCAGCAGCTTGGCCGGGACAGGGAATGAAAAACTGTTTTTT; cdr3_aa: CASSLAGTGNEKLFF
j_call: TRBJ1-2; clone_size: .; v_call: TRBV9; d_call: .; cdr3_length: 14; cdr3_nt: TGTGCCAGCAGCCCAGAGGGAACAGGGATAACAGTAAGCTTC; cdr3_aa: CASSPEGTGITVSF
j_call: TRBJ1-4; clone_size: .; v_call: TRBV10-3; d_call: .; cdr3_length: 15; cdr3_nt: TGTGCCATCAGTGCAGGGGAAGGAGCGGACAAAAAACTGTTTTTT; cdr3_aa: CAISAGEGADKKLFF
j_call: TRBJ2-1; clone_size: .; v_call: TRBV7-6; d_call: .; cdr3_length: 13; cdr3_nt: TGTGCCAGCAGCGACTCCCCGGGACTCACCCAGTTCTTC; cdr3_aa: CASSDSPGLTQFF
j_call: TRBJ1-1; clone_size: .; v_call: TRBV6-2/TRBV6-3; d_call: .; cdr3_length: 12; cdr3_nt: TGTGCCAGCAGTTTTTCGGGGAGTGAAGCTTTCTTT; cdr3_aa: CASSFSGSEAFF
j_call: TRBJ1-4; clone_size: .; v_call: TRBV6-6; d_call: .; cdr3_length: 16; cdr3_nt: TGTGCCAGCAGTTACTTTCGACCCAGAGAGGATGAAAAACTGTTTTTT; cdr3_aa: CASSYFRPREDEKLFF
j_call: TRBJ1-1; clone_size: .; v_call: TRBV2; d_call: TRBD1; cdr3_length: 16; cdr3_nt: TGTGCCAGCAGTGCCAACACAGGGGTAAGTGGCACTGAAGCTTTCTTT; cdr3_aa: CASSANTGVSGTEAFF